The 32 T cell receptor beta chains below all came from one sample that was sequenced in a study of blood T cells in healthy people across ages. A J-beta primer mix and a sample-barcoded 5' primer were used in a second PCR of about 6 to 12 cycles. TCRdb re-called the 5' RACE reads with MiXCR, one entry per CDR3 protein. The data hold roughly 830,000 distinct CDR3 sequences, with around two thirds observed a single time. The sequencing sample was made of blood. Every receptor here comes from a man between 25 and 39 years old in good health.

The chain recombines TRBV7-9 with TRBJ2-5; D is perhaps TRBD2 (7 bases). Germline CDR1 SEHNR, CDR2 FQNEAQ (reference sequence). The length of the CDR3 is 19 residues. Trimming took 5 bases from V and 4 from J, leaving 29 bases between them. CDR3 in DNA: TGTGCCAGCAGCCCGTCCCATGGGAGGGACAAATCTGGTCTAGAGACCCAGTACTTC. Its protein is CASSPSHGRDKSGLETQYF. The variable domain in full, completed from reference TRBV7-9 and TRBJ2-5, reads DTGVSQNPRHKITKRGQNVTFRCDPISEHNRLYWYRQTLGQGPEFLTYFQNEAQLEKSRLLSDRFSAERPKGSFSTLEIQRTEQGDSAMYLCASSPSHGRDKSGLETQYFGPGTRLLVL.

This clonotype rates as medium-sized. The chain has TRBV7-9 and TRBJ2-1; the D gene is possibly TRBD1 (5 bases). V lost 5 bases, J lost 7 bases, and 21 bases lay in between. The CDR3 sequence is 16 residues long. In germline, CDR1 is SEHNR, CDR2 FQNEAQ (reference sequence). The CDR3: CASSPVGRAERNEQFF. The CDR3 DNA reads TGTGCCAGCAGCCCCGTAGGCAGGGCGGAGAGGAATGAGCAGTTCTTC.

V usage is TRBV24-1 and J usage is TRBJ1-1, with D possibly TRBD1 on 6 matching bases. Germline assignment: CDR1 KGHDR and CDR2 SFDVKD. V lost 9 bases to trimming and J lost 5 bases, with 9 bases between them. The CDR3 runs 11 residues. The DNA for the CDR3 is TGTGCCACCGAAAGGGGGACTGAAGCTTTCTTT. Its translation: CATERGTEAFF.

This clonotype was detected only once. The chain recombines TRBV4-3 with TRBJ1-2; TRBD1 might be the D (6 bases). The V and J ends lost 1 base and 5 bases respectively, with 14 bases between them. This CDR3 is built from 15 residues. Germline CDR1 is LGHNA and CDR2 is YSLEER. The CDR3 bases are TGCGCCAGCAGCCAAGGACAGACCAGGGGATATGGCTACACCTTC. This translates into CASSQGQTRGYGYTF.

V is TRBV30 and J is TRBJ2-7; the match to TRBD1 covers 11 bases. Germline lookup yields CDR1 GTSNPN and CDR2 SVGIG (reference sequence). J gave up 2 bases and V 5 bases, and 5 bases lay outside the gene matches. This CDR3 is built from 14 residues. CDR3 residues: CAWSRDRGTYEQYF. DNA for the CDR3: TGTGCCTGGTCCCGGGACAGGGGGACCTACGAGCAGTACTTC. Together with reference TRBV30 and TRBJ2-7, the CDR3 gives the full variable domain: SQTIHQWPATLVQPVGSPLSLECTVEGTSNPNLYWYRQAAGRGLQLLFYSVGIGQISSEVPQNLSASRPQDRQFILSSKKLLLSDSGFYLCAWSRDRGTYEQYFGPGTRLTVT.

This clonotype has more than one count but fewer than ten. The V call is TRBV12-3 or TRBV12-4, the J call TRBJ2-7; D is unclear. V dropped 5 bases and J dropped 6 bases, with 14 bases sitting between them. The CDR3 has 13 amino acids. This CDR3 reads CASSTWVPGEQYF. The CDR3, as DNA: TGTGCCAGCAGTACCTGGGTTCCTGGCGAGCAGTACTTC.

This chain links TRBV4-2 with TRBJ2-7, with D unresolved. The CDR3 extends over 14 amino acids. V lost 2 bases and J 2 bases, leaving 10 bases between the germline ends. From germline, CDR1 is LGHNA and CDR2 YNFKEQ. The CDR3 coding sequence is TGTGCCAGCAGCCAACAACCTTGGGCCTACGAGCAGTACTTC. Its translation is CASSQQPWAYEQYF.

A few counts support this clonotype. The DNA of the CDR3 is TGCGCCAGCAGCGGGGAACTAGCGGGGGCCCCTGAGCAGTTCTTC. Translation: CASSGELAGAPEQFF. V and J are TRBV4-3 and TRBJ2-1; 11 bases map to TRBD2. V gave up 5 bases and J gave up 9 bases; unmatched junction bases: 9. Germline loops: CDR1 LGHNA, CDR2 YSLEER. The CDR3 totals 15 residues.

The chain carries TRBV9 and TRBJ2-3; 10 bases line up with TRBD2. Germline CDR1 and CDR2: SGDLS and YYNGEE. The V gene end was trimmed by 3 bases and the J gene end by 5 bases; junction bases not matched to a gene: 6. The CDR3 totals 15 residues. CDR3 in DNA: TGTGCCAGCAGCGATCGCAAGCGGGGGGGAGATACGCAGTATTTT. This gives the protein CASSDRKRGGDTQYF.

The chain carries TRBV20-1 and TRBJ2-5, with TRBD1 as a possible D gene (6 bases). The ends were cut back, 6 bases at V and 5 bases at J, with 10 bases in the middle. The CDR3 has 11 amino acids. Germline V CDR1 and CDR2: DFQATT, SNEGSKA (reference sequence). CDR3 nucleotides: TGCAGTGCCAGGGGCGGGGAGACCCAGTACTTC. Encoded protein: CSARGGETQYF.

The gene calls are TRBV12-3 or TRBV12-4 and TRBJ1-2; tentatively, D is TRBD1 (6 bases). Trimming removed 7 bases from V and 3 bases from J, with 12 bases in between. CDR3 size: 13 residues. This chain's CDR3 is CASTAGQHYGYTF. The CDR3 nucleotides are TGTGCCAGCACCGCAGGACAGCACTATGGCTACACCTTC.

The V call is TRBV7-9, the J call TRBJ1-2; D is perhaps TRBD1 (5 bases). The CDR3 totals 14 residues. V was cut by 0 bases and J by 6 bases, with 11 bases left in between. CDR1 and CDR2 from the germline V gene are SEHNR and FQNEAQ (reference sequence). CDR3 amino acids: CASSLAGEGNGYTF. CDR3 coding DNA: TGTGCCAGCAGCTTAGCAGGGGAGGGTAATGGCTACACCTTC.

J is TRBJ1-1 and V is TRBV3-1; the match to TRBD1 covers 8 bases. This CDR3 region has 16 residues. The V gene's germline CDR1 is LGHDT and CDR2 YNNKEL (reference sequence). Unmatched junction bases numbered 6, after V lost 3 bases and J lost 0 bases. Here the CDR3 reads CASSHNRGNLNTEAFF. DNA of the CDR3: TGTGCCAGCAGCCATAACAGGGGGAACCTGAACACTGAAGCTTTCTTT.

The V gene is TRBV5-8, the J gene TRBJ2-5; TRBD2 matches at 7 bases. This CDR3 has 13 amino acids. Per germline, CDR1 SGHTS and CDR2 YDEGEE. The ends lost 5 bases at V and 5 bases at J; junction bases unmatched: 6. CDR3 in amino acids: CASSTGLVETQYF. The CDR3 DNA reads as TGTGCCAGCAGTACCGGACTAGTGGAGACCCAGTACTTC. The full variable domain, with the rest looked up from reference TRBV5-8 and TRBJ2-5, is EAGVTQSPTHLIKTRGQQATLRCSPISGHTSVYWYQQALGLGLQFLLWYDEGEERNRGNFPPRFSGRQFPNYSSELNVNALELEDSALYLCASSTGLVETQYFGPGTRLLVL.

This clonotype was picked up a small number of times. The V call is TRBV4-2, the J call TRBJ2-1; either TRBD1 or TRBD2 may supply D (5 bases each). Germline V CDR1 and CDR2: LGHNA, YNFKEQ. Trimming cost V 0 bases and J 5 bases, with 17 bases left between them. CDR3 size: 17 residues. The CDR3 sequence: CASSQDQGAQNNNEQFF. The DNA of the CDR3 is TGTGCCAGCAGCCAAGATCAGGGAGCCCAAAATAACAATGAGCAGTTCTTC.

The rearrangement uses TRBV20-1 and TRBJ2-7; a weak D match, TRBD1 (6 bases). This CDR3 comprises 17 residues. Germline V CDR1 and CDR2: DFQATT, SNEGSKA (reference sequence). V was cut by 3 bases and J by 1 base, with 22 bases left in between. CDR3 loop: CSASPTGGGSKSYEQYF. The CDR3 nucleotides read TGCAGTGCTAGCCCCACAGGTGGGGGCAGTAAGTCCTACGAGCAGTACTTC.

This rearrangement joins TRBV6-4 to TRBJ2-5; D gene unclear. Deletions cut 7 bases from V and 11 bases from J, with 20 bases between. Per germline, CDR1 MRHNA and CDR2 SNTAGT. The length of the CDR3 is 13 residues. In DNA form, the CDR3 reads TGTGCCAGCAACCTACCCGCACAAAGCAAACAGTACTTC. Amino acid sequence: CASNLPAQSKQYF.

As for this clonotype: A much larger clone lies one base from this, so it may be a read error. The chain joins TRBV7-2 to TRBJ1-2; D is perhaps TRBD1 (5 bases). This CDR3 comprises 14 residues. Trimming pared 1 base from V and 4 bases from J, leaving 10 bases between. Germline V gene data show CDR1 as SGHTA and CDR2 as FQGNSA. The CDR3 nucleotides read TGTACCAGCAGCTTAGGGGGGGTCACCTATGGCTACACCTTC. Translating gives CTSSLGGVTYGYTF.

This clonotype has a handful of counts. This chain uses TRBV28 with TRBJ2-1, with TRBD2 identical over 8 bases. Germline CDR1 is MDHEN and CDR2 is SYDVKM. CDR3 length: 16 amino acids. Trimming at V came to 5 bases and at J to 0 bases, leaving 6 bases not matched to a gene. This CDR3 is CASSPIAGSSYNEQFF. The CDR3 nucleotides are TGTGCCAGCAGTCCAATAGCGGGGAGCTCCTACAATGAGCAGTTCTTC.

In its sample, this clonotype was seen once. The chain links TRBV7-2 to TRBJ2-1, with 7 bases aligning to TRBD1. V lost 6 bases and J lost 7; bases outside the gene matches: 9. The CDR3 runs 14 residues. Germline V gives CDR1 SGHTA, CDR2 FQGNSA. The CDR3 bases are TGTGCCAGCAGTCTCGAGGGACAGTCGAATGAGCAGTTCTTC. Translating gives CASSLEGQSNEQFF.

This clonotype was seen just once. The rearrangement uses TRBV20-1 and TRBJ2-1, with D tentatively TRBD2 (6 bases). Germline V gene sequence: CDR1 DFQATT, CDR2 SNEGSKA (reference sequence). This CDR3 has 13 residues. Trimming removed 6 bases at V and 8 bases at J, with 17 bases between. The CDR3 DNA sequence: TGCAGTGCCACCACCGGGGGTCTAGATGAGCAGTTCTTC. This codes for CSATTGGLDEQFF.

This clonotype was found a few times. V gene TRBV4-3 combines with J gene TRBJ2-7; a possible D gene is TRBD1 (5 bases). The germline V gene has CDR1 LGHNA and CDR2 YSLEER. With 0 bases removed from V and 3 bases from J, the gap between germline ends came to 18 bases. The CDR3 runs 17 residues. CDR3 DNA sequence: TGCGCCAGCAGCCAAGATAGGACAACCGGAAAAGGCTACGAGCAGTACTTC. It yields the protein CASSQDRTTGKGYEQYF.

The chain joins TRBV7-9 to TRBJ2-7, with 8 bases matching TRBD2. V dropped 1 base and J dropped 3; count of bases not matched to a gene: 5. Looked up from germline, CDR1 is SEHNR and CDR2 is FQNEAQ (reference sequence). The CDR3 runs 15 residues. In DNA form, the CDR3 reads TGTGCCAGCAGCTTAGTTGGACTAGCTAACTACGAGCAGTACTTC. Translation gives CASSLVGLANYEQYF.

This chain joins TRBV20-1 and TRBJ2-5, with 12 bases aligning to TRBD2. V lost 6 bases to trimming and J lost 5 bases; unmatched junction nucleotides: 7. The V gene's germline CDR1 is DFQATT and CDR2 SNEGSKA (reference sequence). The CDR3 runs 14 residues. CDR3 amino acids: CSAQLAGGRETQYF. The CDR3 DNA reads TGCAGTGCACAACTAGCGGGGGGCCGGGAGACCCAGTACTTC.

The rearrangement links TRBV5-1 to TRBJ2-1, with 10 bases identical to TRBD1. Matching the DNA end better, TRBJ2-7 makes the J call doubtful. Germline CDR1 reads SGHRS; CDR2 reads YFSETQ. The CDR3 loop spans 14 amino acids. The CDR3 coding sequence is TGCGCCAGCAGCTTCAGACAGGGGGCCCGCGAGCAGTACTTC. This gives the protein CASSFRQGAREQYF.

The rearrangement uses TRBV20-1 and TRBJ2-4; D remains unclear. Per the germline V gene, CDR1 is DFQATT and CDR2 is SNEGSKA (reference sequence). The CDR3 totals 15 residues. V gave up 3 bases and J gave up 3 bases, with 15 bases separating them. The CDR3: CSASVRQLSKNIQYF. Written as DNA, the CDR3 is TGCAGTGCTAGTGTAAGGCAGTTAAGCAAAAACATTCAGTACTTC.

The rearrangement uses TRBV6-6 and TRBJ2-3, with 9 positions matching TRBD1. Germline loops: CDR1 MNHNY, CDR2 SVGAGI (reference sequence). This CDR3 has 16 residues. Trimming at V came to 2 bases and at J to 4 bases, leaving 7 bases not matched to a gene. The CDR3 protein is CASSYPGGQGSDTQYF. Here the CDR3 DNA reads TGTGCCAGCAGTTACCCCGGCGGACAGGGGTCAGATACGCAGTATTTT.

The chain is built from TRBV7-2 and TRBJ2-2; the match to TRBD2 covers 13 bases. Germline trimming cut 1 base from V and 3 bases from J; bases unmatched to any gene: 2. Germline CDR1 is SGHTA and CDR2 is FQGNSA. The CDR3 spans 17 residues. CDR3 coding DNA: TGTGCCAGCAGCTTAGGAGGACTAGCGGGGGACACCGGGGAGCTGTTTTTT. Translation: CASSLGGLAGDTGELFF.

The rearrangement uses TRBV4-3 and TRBJ1-2; the D is unclear. The CDR3 extends over 15 amino acids. Between the trimmed V and J ends, which lost 0 bases and 0 bases, there was a span of 8 bases. From germline, CDR1 is LGHNA and CDR2 YSLEER. The CDR3 DNA sequence: TGCGCCAGCAGCCAAGAGGCAGGAGCTAACTATGGCTACACCTTC. This codes for CASSQEAGANYGYTF.

The gene calls are TRBV2 and TRBJ2-5, with D unclear. CDR1 is SNHLY, CDR2 FYNNEI, per germline. Trimming cost V 7 bases and J 1 base, with 10 bases left between them. CDR3 length: 13 residues. The CDR3 region is CASMDGTQETQYF. CDR3 sequence (DNA): TGTGCCAGCATGGACGGAACCCAAGAGACCCAGTACTTC.

The rearrangement joins TRBV19 to TRBJ2-5; TRBD1 agrees at 10 bases. There are 15 residues in the CDR3. Germline assignment: CDR1 LNHDA and CDR2 SQIVND (reference sequence). The junction had 10 bases not matched to a gene; V was cut back by 8 bases and J by 4 bases. CDR3 nucleotide sequence: TGTGCCAGTCGCCCACGACAGGGGGCGGGAGAGACCCAGTACTTC. Its protein product is CASRPRQGAGETQYF.

This chain uses TRBV5-1 with TRBJ2-7; 10 bases are a match to TRBD1. CDR1 and CDR2 from the germline V gene are SGHRS and YFSETQ. J gave up 3 bases and V 3 bases, and 6 bases lay outside the gene matches. This CDR3 region has 15 residues. DNA of the CDR3: TGCGCCAGCAGCTGGCGGACAGGGGGAAGCTACGAGCAGTACTTC. It yields the protein CASSWRTGGSYEQYF.